Each of the 28 T cell receptor beta chains below was sequenced from the same sample in a study of tumor-infiltrating lymphocytes in localized non-small cell lung cancer. Repertoires were generated with immunoSEQ multiplex PCR, while TCRdb's copy carries only in-frame clones and drops some. Of 13,000 to 15,000 clones listed, around four fifths are singletons. Sample: lung tumor tissue. These receptors were taken from a human donor with non-small cell lung cancer.

V usage is TRBV6-5 and J usage is TRBJ1-1; a possible D gene is TRBD1 (5 bases). The V end was cut by 8 bases, the J end by 3 bases, with 16 bases between. The V gene's germline CDR1 is MNHEY and CDR2 SVGAGI. This CDR3 contains 14 residues. The CDR3 DNA follows: TGTGCCAGCGGTCGGGACCGGTCTTACACTGAAGCTTTCTTT. This translates into CASGRDRSYTEAFF.

The V call is TRBV9, the J call TRBJ2-7; D gene ambiguous. Trimming took off 2 bases at V and 5 bases at J, with 5 bases between the two ends. Germline V lookup: CDR1 SGDLS, CDR2 YYNGEE. There are 11 residues in the CDR3. CDR3 sequence reads: CASSVLDEQYF. The CDR3 bases are TGTGCCAGCAGCGTGCTGGACGAGCAGTACTTC.

The rearrangement uses TRBV28 and TRBJ2-5; D possibly matches TRBD1 or TRBD2 (6 bases each). CDR1 and CDR2 from the germline V gene are MDHEN and SYDVKM. The CDR3 totals 12 residues. Trimming shortened V by 10 bases and J by 4 bases, and 13 bases separated the two germline ends. CDR3 amino acids: CATRGVGETQYF. The CDR3 DNA reads as TGTGCCACGAGGGGGGTGGGAGAGACCCAGTACTTC.

This clone is medium-sized. The gene calls are TRBV27 and TRBJ2-3; D is unclear. There are 13 residues in the CDR3. CDR1 is MNHEY, CDR2 SMNVEV, per germline (reference sequence). Trimming removed 7 bases at V and 4 bases at J, with 12 bases between. The CDR3 sequence: CASKLSEADTQYF. The CDR3 coding sequence is TGTGCCAGCAAACTCTCCGAGGCAGATACGCAGTATTTT.

The genes are TRBV7-9 and TRBJ1-2, with TRBD1 matching 8 bases. This CDR3 has 14 residues. With V trimmed by 7 bases and J by 8 bases, 12 bases remained unmatched. Germline V gives CDR1 SEHNR, CDR2 FQNEAQ (reference sequence). The CDR3 loop is CASIPTGGFSGYTF. The CDR3 bases are TGTGCCAGCATACCAACAGGGGGGTTTTCGGGCTACACCTTC.

The chain couples TRBV11-2 to TRBJ1-1; 9 bases are a match to TRBD1. The trim removed 4 bases at V and 3 bases at J, leaving 6 bases unmatched. Germline V lookup: CDR1 SGHAT, CDR2 FQNNGV. This CDR3 has 15 amino acids. The CDR3 protein is CASSSADRGDTEAFF. The CDR3 region has the DNA TGTGCCAGCAGCTCAGCGGACAGGGGAGACACTGAAGCTTTCTTT.

This clone has a single count. The rearrangement uses TRBV27 and TRBJ1-1; 8 bases align to TRBD1. The CDR3 has 18 amino acids. Per the germline V gene, CDR1 is MNHEY and CDR2 is SMNVEV (reference sequence). V was clipped by 5 bases and J by 6 bases; unmatched bases: 20. In nucleotides, the CDR3 is TGTGCCAGCAGTACACTAATGAGGGCAAAACAGGGGGGGGCTGAAGCTTTCTTT. Its translation: CASSTLMRAKQGGAEAFF.

V gene TRBV11-3 combines with J gene TRBJ2-3, with a weak D call TRBD2 (6 bases). V lost 1 base, J lost 3 bases, and 11 bases lay in between. CDR3 size: 15 residues. CDR1 SGHNT and CDR2 YENEEA come from the germline V gene. CDR3 loop: CASSLGGGFTDTQYF. The CDR3 DNA reads TGTGCCAGCAGCTTAGGGGGAGGCTTTACAGATACGCAGTATTTT.

The chain carries TRBV7-9 and TRBJ2-3; D perhaps matches TRBD1 (6 bases). V was shortened by 5 bases and J by 6 bases, with 15 bases between the two germline ends. The CDR3 is made up of 14 amino acids. Germline loops: CDR1 SEHNR, CDR2 FQNEAQ (reference sequence). The CDR3 sequence is CASSPGQIGDTQYF. CDR3 DNA sequence: TGTGCCAGCAGCCCCGGACAGATTGGGGATACGCAGTATTTT.

The chain couples TRBV5-1 to TRBJ2-1; a possible D gene is TRBD1 (6 bases). The V gene's germline CDR1 is SGHRS and CDR2 YFSETQ. The CDR3 runs to 15 residues. With 2 bases removed from V and 0 bases from J, the gap between germline ends came to 9 bases. The chain's CDR3 is CASSLGGNSYNEQFF. The CDR3 region has the DNA TGCGCCAGCAGCTTAGGGGGAAACTCCTACAATGAGCAGTTCTTC.

CDR3 sequence (DNA): TGTGCCAGTAGTCCGACCACGGACAGCTACAATGAGCAGTTCTTC. It encodes CASSPTTDSYNEQFF. The gene calls are TRBV19 and TRBJ2-1; tentative D call: TRBD1 (6 bases). Deletions cut 5 bases from V and 3 bases from J, with 14 bases between. Germline CDR1 and CDR2: LNHDA and SQIVND (reference sequence). The CDR3 spans 15 residues.

The chain carries TRBV29-1 and TRBJ1-2, with unresolved D. The CDR3 consists of 14 residues. Germline-derived CDR1 and CDR2 are SQVTM and ANQGSEA. Trimming left V 6 bases short and J 4 bases short, with 18 bases between. CDR3 amino acids: CSVPMMAEVYGYTF. CDR3 coding DNA: TGCAGCGTCCCGATGATGGCCGAGGTCTATGGCTACACCTTC.

CDR3 amino acids: CASSFMTGNTEAFF. CDR3 in DNA: TGTGCCAGCAGCTTTATGACAGGGAACACTGAAGCTTTCTTT. The chain employs TRBV7-9 and TRBJ1-1, with a tentative D call TRBD1 (6 bases). The CDR3 loop spans 14 amino acids. Germline CDR1 is SEHNR and CDR2 is FQNEAQ (reference sequence). V gave up 3 bases and J gave up 1 base, with 9 bases separating them.

The gene calls are TRBV7-3 and TRBJ1-2; 7 bases fit TRBD1. The CDR3 totals 14 residues. V shed 5 bases and J 4 bases; nucleotides not matched to a gene: 7. The germline V gene encodes CDR1 SGHTA and CDR2 FQGTGA. CDR3 residues: CASSLDRFSYGYTF. The DNA of the CDR3 is TGTGCCAGCAGCCTGGACAGGTTTTCCTATGGCTACACCTTC.

This clone was recorded a few times. The V call is TRBV29-1, the J call TRBJ2-2, with a weak D call TRBD1 (6 bases). The CDR3 has 14 amino acids. Between the trimmed V and J ends, which lost 6 bases and 0 bases, there was a span of 11 bases. Germline-derived CDR1 and CDR2 are SQVTM and ANQGSEA. The CDR3 DNA is TGCAGCGTATTACAGGGATCGAACACCGGGGAGCTGTTTTTT. Its protein product is CSVLQGSNTGELFF.

V usage is TRBV21-1 and J usage is TRBJ1-1; whether TRBD1, the table's D call, matches the DNA was not checked. TRBV21-1 is a recognized pseudogene. The CDR3 spans 10 residues. This CDR3 reads CASSSTEAFF. For the CDR3, the DNA is TGTGCCAGCAGCTCAACTGAAGCTTTCTTT.

V usage is TRBV9 and J usage is TRBJ2-1; 9 bases are a match to TRBD2. Germline lookup yields CDR1 SGDLS and CDR2 YYNGEE. The CDR3 covers 14 residues. The V gene end was trimmed by 3 bases and the J gene end by 7 bases; junction bases not matched to a gene: 5. The CDR3 region is CASSGGRARNEQFF. The CDR3, as DNA: TGTGCCAGCAGCGGCGGGAGGGCCAGGAATGAGCAGTTCTTC.

The gene calls are TRBV10-3 and TRBJ2-6; D remains ambiguous. V was pared by 8 bases and J by 0 bases, with 5 bases between. CDR1 ENHRY and CDR2 SYGVKD come from the germline V gene. The CDR3 covers 13 residues. The CDR3 DNA sequence: TGTGCCATCTTACTCTCTGGGGCCAACGTCCTGACTTTC. Its protein product is CAILLSGANVLTF.

By sample share, this clone is medium-sized (0.01 to 0.1%). CDR3 coding DNA: TGTGCCTGGAGTGCCGGGTCGGACACTGAAGCTTTCTTT. Its protein product is CAWSAGSDTEAFF. This chain joins TRBV30 and TRBJ1-1, with D hard to call. The CDR3 spans 13 residues. Trimming removed 1 base from V and 3 bases from J, with 9 bases in between. The germline V gene has CDR1 GTSNPN and CDR2 SVGIG (reference sequence).

The chain links TRBV21-1 to TRBJ1-5; the D call in the table, TRBD1, was not verified against the DNA. TRBV21-1 is assigned pseudogene status. The CDR3 sequence is 17 residues long. The CDR3 is CASSPRTGGAGNQPQHF. The CDR3, as DNA: TGTGCCAGCAGCCCCCGGACAGGGGGCGCGGGCAATCAGCCCCAGCATTTT.

J is TRBJ2-2 and V is TRBV14; D gene unclear. Germline V lookup: CDR1 SGHDN, CDR2 FVKESK. The V gene lost 4 bases and the J gene lost 7 bases, with 19 bases spanning the gap. The length of the CDR3 is 16 residues. The CDR3 reads CASSPPLAGRDGELFF. CDR3 DNA sequence: TGTGCCAGCAGCCCCCCTTTGGCAGGAAGGGACGGGGAGCTGTTTTTT. Complete variable domain (other parts from reference TRBV14 and TRBJ2-2): EAGVTQFPSHSVIEKGQTVTLRCDPISGHDNLYWYRRVMGKEIKFLLHFVKESKQDESGMPNNRFLAERTGGTYSTLKVQPAELEDSGVYFCASSPPLAGRDGELFFGEGSRLTVL.

Here the CDR3 reads CAIGQLAISYEQYF. The CDR3 DNA sequence: TGTGCCATCGGTCAACTAGCGATCTCCTACGAGCAGTACTTC. The chain employs TRBV10-3 and TRBJ2-7, with TRBD2 matching 7 bases. Germline V gives CDR1 ENHRY, CDR2 SYGVKD. This CDR3 has 14 amino acids. V trimming: 8 bases; J trimming: 0 bases; junction bases outside the gene matches: 7.

This rearrangement joins TRBV28 to TRBJ2-7, with unresolved D. Trimming removed 3 bases at V and 3 bases at J, with 15 bases between. The germline gives CDR1 MDHEN, CDR2 SYDVKM. This CDR3 spans 15 amino acids. The CDR3 DNA follows: TGTGCCAGCAGTTTTAGTAGGGTAATGAACTACGAGCAGTACTTC. Protein: CASSFSRVMNYEQYF.

This clone was observed a handful of times. This rearrangement joins TRBV29-1 to TRBJ2-1, with D hard to call. The CDR3 length is 13 residues. V shed 7 bases and J shed 1 base, with 11 bases lying between them. Germline assignment: CDR1 SQVTM and CDR2 ANQGSEA. In DNA form, the CDR3 reads TGCAGCGCCGGAATAGAATCCTACAATGAGCAGTTCTTC. The encoded protein is CSAGIESYNEQFF.

This chain uses TRBV10-3 with TRBJ2-6; 7 nucleotides agree with TRBD1. Trimming at V came to 2 bases and at J to 0 bases, leaving 4 bases not matched to a gene. Germline CDR1 reads ENHRY; CDR2 reads SYGVKD. The CDR3 is made up of 17 amino acids. The CDR3 is CAISEGQGVSGANVLTF. CDR3 sequence (DNA): TGTGCCATCAGTGAGGGGCAGGGGGTCTCTGGGGCCAACGTCCTGACTTTC.

The J gene is TRBJ2-7, the V gene TRBV27; tentatively, D is TRBD2 (5 bases). The germline V and J ends were trimmed by 8 bases and 6 bases, with 17 bases remaining between them. From germline, CDR1 is MNHEY and CDR2 SMNVEV (reference sequence). The CDR3 has 13 amino acids. DNA for the CDR3: TGTGCCAGCTCCCTCGGGAACGATCGCGAGCAGTACTTC. It encodes CASSLGNDREQYF.

The chain couples TRBV30 to TRBJ2-3; D ambiguous. V was clipped by 4 bases and J by 2 bases, with 13 bases between them. Germline V CDR1 and CDR2: GTSNPN, SVGIG (reference sequence). CDR3 length: 14 residues. This chain's CDR3 is CAWNRASPTDTQYF. In DNA, the CDR3 is TGTGCCTGGAACCGGGCCTCCCCCACAGATACGCAGTATTTT.

The genes are TRBV11-2 and TRBJ2-1; D is unclear. Looked up from germline, CDR1 is SGHAT and CDR2 is FQNNGV. Trimming left V 1 base short and J 8 bases short, with 12 bases between. The CDR3 is 14 amino acids. CDR3 region: CASSLGLLEDEQFF. In DNA, the CDR3 is TGTGCCAGCAGCTTAGGGCTCTTAGAGGATGAGCAGTTCTTC.